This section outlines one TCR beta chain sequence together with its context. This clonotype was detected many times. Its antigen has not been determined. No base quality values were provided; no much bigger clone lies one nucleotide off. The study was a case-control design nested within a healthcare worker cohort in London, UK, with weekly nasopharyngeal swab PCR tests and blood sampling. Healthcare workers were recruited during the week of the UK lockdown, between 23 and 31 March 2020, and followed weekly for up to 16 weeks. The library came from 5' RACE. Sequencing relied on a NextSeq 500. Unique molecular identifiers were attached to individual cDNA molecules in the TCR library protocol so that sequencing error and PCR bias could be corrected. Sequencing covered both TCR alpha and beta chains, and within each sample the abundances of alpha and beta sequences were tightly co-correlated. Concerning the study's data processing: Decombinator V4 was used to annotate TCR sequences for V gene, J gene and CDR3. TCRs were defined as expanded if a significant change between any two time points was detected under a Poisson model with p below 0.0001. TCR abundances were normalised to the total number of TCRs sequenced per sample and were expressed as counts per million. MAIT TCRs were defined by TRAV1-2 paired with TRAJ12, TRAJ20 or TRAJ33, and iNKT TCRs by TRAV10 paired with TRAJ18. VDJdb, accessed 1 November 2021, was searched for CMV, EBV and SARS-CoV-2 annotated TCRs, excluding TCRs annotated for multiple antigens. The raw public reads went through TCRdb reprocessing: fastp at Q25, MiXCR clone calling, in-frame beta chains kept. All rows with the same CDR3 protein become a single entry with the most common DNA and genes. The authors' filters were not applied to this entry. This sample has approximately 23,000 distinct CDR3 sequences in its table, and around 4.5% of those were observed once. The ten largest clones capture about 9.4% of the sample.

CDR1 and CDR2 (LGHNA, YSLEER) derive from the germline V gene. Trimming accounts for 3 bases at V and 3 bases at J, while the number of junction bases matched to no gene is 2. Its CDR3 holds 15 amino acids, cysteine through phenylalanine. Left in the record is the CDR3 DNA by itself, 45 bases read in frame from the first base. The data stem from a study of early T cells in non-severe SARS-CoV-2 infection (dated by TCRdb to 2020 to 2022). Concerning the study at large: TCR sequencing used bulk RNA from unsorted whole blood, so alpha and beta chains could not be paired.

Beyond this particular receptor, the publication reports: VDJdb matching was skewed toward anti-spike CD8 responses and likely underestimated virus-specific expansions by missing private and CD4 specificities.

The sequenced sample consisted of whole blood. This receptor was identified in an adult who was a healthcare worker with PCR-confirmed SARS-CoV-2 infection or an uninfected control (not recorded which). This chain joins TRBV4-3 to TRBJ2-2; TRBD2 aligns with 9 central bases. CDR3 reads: CASSHIAGDTGELFF. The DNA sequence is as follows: TGCGCCAGCAGCCACATAGCGGGAGACACCGGGGAGCTGTTTTTT.